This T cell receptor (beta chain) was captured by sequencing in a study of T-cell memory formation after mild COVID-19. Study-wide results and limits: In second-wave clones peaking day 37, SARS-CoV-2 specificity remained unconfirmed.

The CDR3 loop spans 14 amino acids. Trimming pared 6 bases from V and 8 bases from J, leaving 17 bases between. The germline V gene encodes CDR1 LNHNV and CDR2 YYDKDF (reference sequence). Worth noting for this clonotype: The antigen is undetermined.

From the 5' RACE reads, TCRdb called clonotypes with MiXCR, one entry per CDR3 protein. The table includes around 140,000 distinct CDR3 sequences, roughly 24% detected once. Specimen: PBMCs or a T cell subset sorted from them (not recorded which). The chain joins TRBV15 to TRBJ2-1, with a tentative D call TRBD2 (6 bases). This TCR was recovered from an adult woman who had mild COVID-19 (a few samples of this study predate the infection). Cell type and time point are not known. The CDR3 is CATRSAPGLYEQFF. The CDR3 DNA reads TGTGCCACCAGAAGCGCTCCGGGACTTTATGAGCAGTTCTTC.